These T cell receptor beta chains were read from a single sample in a study of T cell responses to AZD1222 COVID-19 vaccine. Assay: immunoSEQ multiplex PCR; the TCRdb copy retains only in-frame clones and omits some. The sample contains some 140,000 clones, 85% to 95% of which appear only once. The specimen comprised peripheral blood, sampled 28 days after the second AZD1222 dose. Source of these receptors: an adult who received the AZD1222 COVID-19 vaccine. The CDR3 runs from the conserved cysteine through the conserved F or W.

length | J | V | CDR3
15 | TRBJ2-2 | TRBV6-6 | CASTSQGGYTGELFF
16 | TRBJ1-2 | TRBV6-5 | CASSYSPGQGDYGYTF
15 | TRBJ1-1 | TRBV9 | CASSDRQSFSTEAFF
17 | TRBJ1-3 | TRBV9 | CASSVADNLISGNTIYF
15 | TRBJ1-1 | TRBV7-9 | CASSLEGRMNTEAFF
13 | TRBJ2-2 | TRBV19 | CASSQTGSGELFF
15 | TRBJ2-7 | TRBV11-3 | CASIHRGTGGGEQYF
16 | TRBJ1-1 | TRBV7-8 | CASSLVRGQFSTEAFF
17 | TRBJ2-2 | TRBV25-1 | CASSVVGGTSYGGELFF
16 | TRBJ2-3 | TRBV21-1 | CASSKAQGLASDTQYF
14 | TRBJ1-5 | TRBV30 | CAWSMWAANQPQHF
17 | TRBJ2-5 | TRBV9 | CASSVGTGASGGETQYF
15 | TRBJ1-6 | TRBV4-1 | CASSQATGSNSPLHF
15 | TRBJ2-7 | TRBV27 | CASSFLEELGHEQYF
14 | TRBJ1-2 | TRBV4-2 | CASSQAAGDYGYTF
14 | TRBJ1-6 | TRBV19 | CASSATYRNSPLHF
14 | TRBJ1-1 | TRBV6-4 | CASSDSEGDTEAFF
14 | TRBJ1-4 | TRBV29-1 | CSAVPGMSSEKLFF
18 | TRBJ2-7 | TRBV7-8 | CASSLGRNREVRTYEQYF
13 | TRBJ1-6 | TRBV2 | CASSQGVVSPLHF
16 | TRBJ1-1 | TRBV19 | CASRLGDRGLNTEAFF
12 | TRBJ1-3 | TRBV2 | CATQQDRGRIHF
14 | TRBJ1-5 | TRBV6-5 | CASSPLAGSQPQHF
13 | TRBJ2-7 | TRBV6-1 | CASSERADFEQYF
14 | TRBJ2-1 | TRBV7-2 | CASSFSGGLDEQFF
14 | TRBJ1-1 | TRBV11-3 | CASSSRDSYTEAFF
16 | TRBJ1-6 | TRBV24-1 | CATSDSPGQDNSPLHF
15 | TRBJ2-3 | TRBV19 | CASAKTGGPTDTQYF
13 | TRBJ1-1 | TRBV10-3 | CAITSKGGTEAFF
16 | TRBJ2-2 | TRBV4-1 | CASRNPHSRGTGELFF
13 | TRBJ1-2 | TRBV3-1/TRBV3-2 | CASSLDWNYGYTF
13 | TRBJ1-1 | TRBV4-1 | CASSRSGNTEAFF
15 | TRBJ2-7 | TRBV10-3 | CAISRGQGSSYEQYF
13 | TRBJ1-1 | TRBV7-9 | CASKVSTSREAFF